The 22 T cell receptor beta chains listed next were all sequenced from one sample in a study of blood T cells in healthy people across ages. A second PCR, run for roughly 7 to 12 cycles, used a sample-barcoded 5' primer plus a J-beta primer mix. Via MiXCR, TCRdb re-called the 5' RACE reads, giving one row per CDR3 protein. The sample lists 750,000 to 1,000,000 distinct CDR3 sequences, about 28% occurring once. This same sample was also part of a study on T cells of mothers and their children.

Sample: blood. The receptors were sampled from a woman in her thirties or forties in good health.

This clonotype occurred a few times. The gene calls are TRBV20-1 and TRBJ2-3; no firm D call. There are 13 residues in the CDR3. CDR1 DFQATT and CDR2 SNEGSKA come from the germline V gene (reference sequence). V was trimmed by 0 bases and J by 6 bases, leaving 10 bases between them. The CDR3 region is CSARDQGRDTQYF. The CDR3, as DNA: TGCAGTGCTAGAGATCAAGGAAGGGATACGCAGTATTTT.

The sample holds a few counts of this clonotype. J is TRBJ2-2 and V is TRBV27, with D tentatively TRBD2 (5 bases). The germline V gene encodes CDR1 MNHEY and CDR2 SMNVEV (reference sequence). The CDR3 contains 13 residues. V gave up 4 bases and J gave up 7 bases, with 10 bases separating them. The CDR3 sequence: CASSSMGVGELFF. CDR3 DNA: TGTGCCAGCAGTTCGATGGGAGTCGGGGAGCTGTTTTTT.

The rearrangement uses TRBV9 and TRBJ2-3; D call uncertain. The CDR3 loop spans 14 amino acids. Germline V CDR1 and CDR2: SGDLS, YYNGEE. The V end lost 0 bases, the J end lost 3 bases, and 8 bases lay between the germline ends. CDR3: CASSVVSGTDTQYF. In nucleotides, the CDR3 is TGTGCCAGCAGCGTAGTGAGTGGAACAGATACGCAGTATTTT.

This clonotype was seen repeatedly, ten times or more. The genes are TRBV29-1 and TRBJ2-7; TRBD1 matches at 8 bases. Germline values: CDR1 SQVTM, CDR2 ANQGSEA. V was pared by 2 bases and J by 6 bases, with 9 bases of the junction left unmatched. The CDR3 runs 14 residues. The CDR3 nucleotides read TGCAGCGTTGAACCGACAGGGGTTGTGGGCGAGCAGTACTTC. It yields the protein CSVEPTGVVGEQYF.

Many counts were recorded for this clonotype. The V gene is TRBV7-8, the J gene TRBJ2-5; possibly TRBD2 for D (6 bases). The CDR3 has 14 residues. CDR1 and CDR2 (germline): SGHVS, FQNEAQ. Between the trimmed V and J ends, which lost 3 bases and 4 bases, there was a span of 12 bases. CDR3 residues: CASSFAAGRETQYF. The CDR3 DNA reads as TGTGCCAGCAGCTTCGCCGCGGGGCGAGAGACCCAGTACTTC.

This clonotype was found a few times. The V and J genes are TRBV20-1 and TRBJ1-1; tentative D call: TRBD1 (6 bases). CDR1 and CDR2 from the germline V gene are DFQATT and SNEGSKA (reference sequence). This CDR3 has 16 residues. V was cut by 2 bases and J by 5 bases, with 21 bases left in between. The CDR3 here is CSARTMGQGIGTEAFF. CDR3 bases: TGCAGTGCTAGAACCATGGGGCAGGGGATCGGGACTGAAGCTTTCTTT.

The gene calls are TRBV6-5 and TRBJ2-2; weak D call: TRBD1 (5 bases). Germline lookup yields CDR1 MNHEY and CDR2 SVGAGI. CDR3 length equals 14 residues. V was clipped by 10 bases and J by 5 bases, with 17 bases between them. The CDR3: CATSDRFGTGELFF. The CDR3 DNA reads as TGTGCCACATCTGACAGATTTGGGACCGGGGAGCTGTTTTTT.

The CDR3 bases are TGTGCCAGCAGATCCATCCTTTACGCGGGGGGGCGAACAGATACGCAGTATTTT. Amino acids: CASRSILYAGGRTDTQYF. The chain has TRBV7-9 and TRBJ2-3; 9 bases are shared with TRBD2. The CDR3 totals 18 residues. Trimming removed 6 bases from V and 3 bases from J; junction bases left unmatched: 16. Germline CDR1 is SEHNR and CDR2 is FQNEAQ (reference sequence).

The rearrangement links TRBV20-1 to TRBJ1-5, with 7 bases matching TRBD1. CDR1 and CDR2 from the germline V gene are DFQATT and SNEGSKA (reference sequence). V shed 0 bases and J 3 bases; nucleotides not matched to a gene: 2. CDR3 length: 14 amino acids. The CDR3 is CSAREGQFNQPQHF. The CDR3, as DNA: TGCAGTGCTAGAGAGGGACAGTTCAATCAGCCCCAGCATTTT.

This clonotype has only a few counts. The chain is built from TRBV29-1 and TRBJ1-2; unclear D gene. With 4 bases removed from V and 4 bases from J, the gap between germline ends came to 7 bases. The CDR3 consists of 11 residues. Germline V gives CDR1 SQVTM, CDR2 ANQGSEA. The CDR3 region has the DNA TGCAGCGTTGTATCTGGCTATGGCTACACCTTC. Translation gives CSVVSGYGYTF.

V usage is TRBV6-1 and J usage is TRBJ1-2; TRBD1 might be the D (6 bases). The CDR3 has 16 amino acids. Germline V CDR1 and CDR2: MNHNS, SASEGT. V shed 8 bases and J shed 2 bases, with 21 bases lying between them. This CDR3 is CASRGGRTSRNYGYTF. CDR3 DNA sequence: TGTGCCAGCCGGGGGGGGCGGACTTCTCGCAACTATGGCTACACCTTC.

This clonotype has more than one count but fewer than ten. The chain employs TRBV25-1 and TRBJ1-1, with TRBD1 matching over 11 bases. This CDR3 comprises 14 residues. The V gene end was trimmed by 7 bases and the J gene end by 4 bases; junction bases not matched to a gene: 5. CDR1 is MGHDK and CDR2 is SYGVNS in the germline V gene. This chain's CDR3 is CASNFGTGGTEAFF. The CDR3 nucleotides are TGTGCCAGCAATTTCGGGACAGGGGGCACTGAAGCTTTCTTT.

There are a few counts of this clonotype. V gene TRBV5-4 combines with J gene TRBJ1-1; D not resolved. V dropped 9 bases and J dropped 6 bases, with 18 bases sitting between them. This CDR3 contains 13 residues. Germline CDR1 SGHNT, CDR2 YYREEE (reference sequence). The CDR3 reads CATTAPGSAEAFF. The CDR3 nucleotides read TGTGCCACCACGGCGCCGGGATCCGCTGAAGCTTTCTTT. The variable domain in full, with the rest retrieved from reference TRBV5-4 and TRBJ1-1, is ETGVTQSPTHLIKTRGQQVTLRCSSQSGHNTVSWYQQALGQGPQFIFQYYREEENGRGNFPPRFSGLQFPNYSSELNVNALELDDSALYLCATTAPGSAEAFFGQGTRLTVV.

Of note for this clonotype: The junction differs from germline at one of its ends, possibly a read error. This chain uses TRBV18 with TRBJ1-1, with TRBD1 identical over 8 bases. The CDR3 is 14 amino acids. Germline-derived CDR1 and CDR2 are KGHSH and LQKENI. The chain's CDR3 is CASSPDRAQTAAFF. DNA of the CDR3: TGTGCCAGCTCGCCGGACAGGGCACAGACTGCAGCTTTCTTT.

The chain employs TRBV10-3 and TRBJ1-5, with TRBD2 as a possible D gene (6 bases). TRBJ2-3 matches the DNA end more closely, so the J call is doubtful. CDR1 ENHRY and CDR2 SYGVKD come from the germline V gene. This CDR3 is 12 amino acids long. The CDR3, as DNA: TGTGCCATTGCGGGGAGTAATCAGCCCCAGTATTTT. It translates to CAIAGSNQPQYF.

There are many counts of this clonotype. The chain uses TRBV28 and TRBJ2-5; a weak D match, TRBD2 (6 bases). The germline V gene encodes CDR1 MDHEN and CDR2 SYDVKM. Trimming took 7 bases from V and 2 from J, leaving 8 bases between them. This CDR3 contains 12 residues. The CDR3 DNA sequence: TGTGCCAGCAAGGGACTTCAAGAGACCCAGTACTTC. It codes for CASKGLQETQYF.

The rearrangement links TRBV28 to TRBJ2-3; D is undetermined. V lost 2 bases, J lost 6 bases, and 9 bases lay in between. The CDR3 sequence is 13 residues long. The V gene's germline CDR1 is MDHEN and CDR2 SYDVKM. The CDR3 coding sequence is TGTGCCAGCAGTTTAAGCAGGATTGATACGCAGTATTTT. Translated: CASSLSRIDTQYF.

The chain combines TRBV20-1 with TRBJ2-1; either TRBD1 or TRBD2 may supply D (5 bases each). This CDR3 region has 16 residues. The ends were cut back, 0 bases at V and 7 bases at J, with 19 bases in the middle. CDR1 DFQATT and CDR2 SNEGSKA come from the germline V gene (reference sequence). CDR3 protein: CSARDPSNDEGNEQFF. The CDR3 bases are TGCAGTGCTAGAGATCCGAGCAACGACGAGGGGAATGAGCAGTTCTTC.

This chain links TRBV2 with TRBJ1-4; TRBD1 agrees at 7 bases. V shed 9 bases, J shed 8 bases, and the junction held 9 bases outside the gene matches. Germline V gene sequence: CDR1 SNHLY, CDR2 FYNNEI. The CDR3 has 13 residues. CDR3 sequence (DNA): TGTGCCAGTGGCCAGGGGGTGGGCGAAAAACTGTTTTTT. Translated: CASGQGVGEKLFF.

This sequence joins TRBV12-3 or TRBV12-4 and TRBJ2-3, with no clear D. The CDR3 loop spans 13 amino acids. Trimming shortened V by 6 bases and J by 2 bases, and 9 bases separated the two germline ends. The CDR3 region is CASRPLTTDTQYF. The CDR3 DNA follows: TGTGCCAGCAGGCCCCTGACCACAGATACGCAGTATTTT.

The chain employs TRBV7-3 and TRBJ1-1; D is ambiguous. Trimming removed 2 bases at V and 6 bases at J, with 13 bases between. Germline CDR1 is SGHTA and CDR2 is FQGTGA. This CDR3 is built from 14 residues. The CDR3 bases are TGTGCCAGCAGCTTAGCGGGTATGAATTCTGAAGCTTTCTTT. Translating it yields CASSLAGMNSEAFF. The full variable domain, its missing parts supplied by reference TRBV7-3 and TRBJ1-1, is GAGVSQTPSNKVTEKGKYVELRCDPISGHTALYWYRQSLGQGPEFLIYFQGTGAADDSGLPNDRFFAVRPEGSVSTLKIQRTERGDSAVYLCASSLAGMNSEAFFGQGTRLTVV.

As concerns this clonotype: A much larger clonotype is one base distant, so this may be a read error. The chain joins TRBV29-1 to TRBJ1-2; 10 bases match TRBD1. This CDR3 contains 14 residues. Germline lookup yields CDR1 SQVTM and CDR2 ANQGSEA. The V and J ends lost 4 bases and 9 bases, in that order; junction bases with no gene match: 11. The chain's CDR3 is CSVVMGQGSLSYTF. The DNA of the CDR3 is TGCAGCGTTGTTATGGGACAGGGGAGTCTCAGCTACACCTTC.